The 10 T cell receptor beta chains presented below share a single source sample, sequenced in a study of control samples from healthy donors and cancer patients. Sequencing used immunoSEQ multiplex PCR; TCRdb keeps in-frame clones, though not all of them. The profile shows 390,000 or so clones, approximately 92% of them singletons. The sample comprised PBMCs. The receptors were gathered from a man aged 35 to 55 with head and neck cancer.

This clone has a handful of counts. The chain combines TRBV6-2 or TRBV6-3 with TRBJ1-2; the D is unclear. The CDR3 is made up of 12 amino acids. The germline V and J ends were trimmed by 6 bases and 12 bases, with 17 bases remaining between them. Germline V gene sequence: CDR1 MNHEY, CDR2 SVGEGT. For the CDR3, the DNA is TGTGCCAGCAGCCACCGGCCATTCGGGGACACCTTC. Translating gives CASSHRPFGDTF.

This chain joins TRBV14 and TRBJ2-2; 7 nucleotides agree with TRBD1. With 4 bases clipped from V and 4 bases from J, the junction kept 0 bases outside the gene matches. There are 13 residues in the CDR3. Germline CDR1 and CDR2: SGHDN and FVKESK. The CDR3 region is CASSRQGTGELFF. CDR3 coding DNA: TGTGCCAGCAGCCGACAGGGCACCGGGGAGCTGTTTTTT. Variable domain in full (rest from reference TRBV14 and TRBJ2-2): EAGVTQFPSHSVIEKGQTVTLRCDPISGHDNLYWYRRVMGKEIKFLLHFVKESKQDESGMPNNRFLAERTGGTYSTLKVQPAELEDSGVYFCASSRQGTGELFFGEGSRLTVL.

This clone came up once. V and J are TRBV9 and TRBJ2-3; 11 nucleotides line up with TRBD2. The CDR3 length is 17 residues. V dropped 3 bases and J dropped 0; count of bases not matched to a gene: 6. CDR1 SGDLS and CDR2 YYNGEE come from the germline V gene. In nucleotides, the CDR3 is TGTGCCAGCAGCGCTCCACTAGCGGGGGTTAGCACAGATACGCAGTATTTT. This gives the protein CASSAPLAGVSTDTQYF. The whole variable domain, filled in from reference TRBV9 and TRBJ2-3, reads DSGVTQTPKHLITATGQRVTLRCSPRSGDLSVYWYQQSLDQGLQFLIQYYNGEERAKGNILERFSAQQFPDLHSELNLSSLELGDSALYFCASSAPLAGVSTDTQYFGPGTRLTVL.

The gene calls are TRBV19 and TRBJ2-3; D possibly corresponds to TRBD2 (6 bases). Trimming removed 1 base from V and 0 bases from J, with 8 bases in between. The CDR3 spans 15 residues. Per the germline V gene, CDR1 is LNHDA and CDR2 is SQIVND (reference sequence). The CDR3 here is CASSIVGGSTDTQYF. In nucleotides, the CDR3 is TGTGCCAGTAGTATAGTTGGGGGGAGCACAGATACGCAGTATTTT.

This clone has a single count. J is TRBJ1-4 and V is TRBV9; D perhaps matches TRBD1 (5 bases). In germline, CDR1 is SGDLS, CDR2 YYNGEE. The CDR3 has 16 amino acids. V was shortened by 3 bases and J by 0 bases, with 12 bases between the two germline ends. DNA for the CDR3: TGTGCCAGCAGCGAGGGACGGCCTGCAACTAATGAAAAACTGTTTTTT. Protein sequence: CASSEGRPATNEKLFF.

The genes are TRBV4-3 and TRBJ2-6; D unresolved. The CDR3 is 15 residues long. Per the germline V gene, CDR1 is LGHNA and CDR2 is YSLEER. The V end lost 0 bases, the J end lost 3 bases, and 6 bases lay between the germline ends. CDR3 loop: CASSQDIVGANVLTF. CDR3 in DNA: TGCGCCAGCAGCCAAGATATAGTTGGGGCCAACGTCCTGACTTTC.

The chain links TRBV28 to TRBJ2-3; the D gene is possibly TRBD1 (5 bases). The germline gives CDR1 MDHEN, CDR2 SYDVKM. V was trimmed by 7 bases and J by 3 bases, leaving 17 bases between them. This CDR3 contains 15 residues. CDR3 region: CASNPQGFYTDTQYF. The CDR3 DNA is TGTGCCAGCAATCCCCAGGGTTTCTATACAGATACGCAGTATTTT.

The V call is TRBV5-6, the J call TRBJ2-7; 7 bases agree with TRBD1. Germline V gene lookup returns CDR1 SGHDT and CDR2 YYEEEE. Trimming at V came to 3 bases and at J to 1 base, leaving 4 bases not matched to a gene. CDR3 size: 14 residues. CDR3 protein: CASSSLTGSYEQYF. The CDR3 DNA follows: TGTGCCAGCAGCTCCCTGACAGGGTCCTACGAGCAGTACTTC.

The J gene is TRBJ1-3, the V gene TRBV9; maybe TRBD1 (6 bases). The CDR3 runs to 14 residues. V was cut by 4 bases and J by 3 bases, with 11 bases left in between. The germline V gene encodes CDR1 SGDLS and CDR2 YYNGEE. The CDR3 is CASSPEGGGNTIYF. The CDR3 DNA follows: TGTGCCAGCAGCCCAGAAGGGGGTGGAAACACCATATATTTT.

J is TRBJ2-1 and V is TRBV15; no definite D call. Germline V gene data show CDR1 as LNHNV and CDR2 as YYDKDF (reference sequence). V lost 0 bases and J 4 bases, leaving 7 bases between the germline ends. This CDR3 has 14 amino acids. CDR3 in DNA: TGTGCCACCAGCAGAGATCGCTCTTACAATGAGCAGTTCTTC. This encodes CATSRDRSYNEQFF.